This T cell receptor beta chain was identified in a study of OX40 agonist ivuxolimab in advanced cancers. Repertoires were generated with immunoSEQ multiplex PCR, while TCRdb's copy carries only in-frame clones and drops some. The sample lists 90,000 or so clones; approximately 90% were seen once. The CDR3 contains 17 residues. Germline V lookup: CDR1 SGHRS, CDR2 YFSETQ. The trim removed 3 bases at V and 8 bases at J, leaving 14 bases unmatched. This TCR derives from an adult with an advanced solid tumor such as melanoma, head and neck, liver or kidney cancer. This chain joins TRBV5-1 and TRBJ2-1; 10 nucleotides line up with TRBD2. Sample: CD4+ or CD8+ T cells sorted from blood, taken in a trial of the OX40 agonist ivuxolimab. Here the CDR3 reads CASSSQNLAGVEDEQFF. The CDR3, as DNA: TGCGCCAGCAGCTCTCAAAACCTAGCGGGAGTTGAAGATGAGCAGTTCTTC.